This T cell receptor (beta chain) was recorded in a study of persistence of HIV-infected CD4 T cells. Across the whole study: Anti-CD3/anti-CD28 beads activated more cells than antigen stimulation did.

The immunoSEQ assay was version 4, run in survey mode. Using immunoSEQ multiplex PCR, the repertoire was profiled, and TCRdb retains in-frame clones only, with some absent. The sample records around 47,000 clones, roughly nine tenths being singletons. In its sample, this clone was seen once. The antigen remains undetermined. Findings of the study overall: The rare CMV-responding cells with HIV-1 proviruses were not separately TCR-sequenced.

Trimming took 2 bases from V and 1 from J, leaving 3 bases between them. CDR3 length equals 13 residues. Germline lookup yields CDR1 MNHNS and CDR2 SASEGT. Anti-CD3/anti-CD28 beads served as a nonspecific positive control stimulus. Sorting of responding CD4+ T cells relied on upregulated CD40 ligand together with CD69. Donors had CD4+ T cell counts above 400 cells/uL and were CMV-seropositive. CD8+ T cells were removed from PBMCs prior to stimulation. The sample was CD4+ T cells sorted from PBMCs after roughly 18-hour stimulation, taken from a patient who received antiretroviral therapy. The V gene is TRBV6-1, the J gene TRBJ1-5; D gene unclear. The TCR comes from an adult man with HIV who was CMV-seropositive. The CDR3, as DNA: TGTGCCAGCAGTGAACAAAGCAATCAGCCCCAGCATTTT. Its translation is CASSEQSNQPQHF.